This T cell receptor (beta chain) was recorded in a study of technical replicates of blood from a few donors. Clones were sequenced by immunoSEQ multiplex PCR, and TCRdb holds only the in-frame ones, with some missing. The table has 85,000 to 100,000 clones, nearly 95% seen once; the top ten hold 0.26%. This clone was observed a single time. This receptor was taken from a human donor in good health. Sequencing was performed on T cells isolated from PBMCs.

In DNA form, the CDR3 reads TGTGCCAGCAGCGTAGGTGACACCTACGAGCAGTACTTC. Translated, it gives CASSVGDTYEQYF. This sequence joins TRBV9 and TRBJ2-7; D call uncertain. CDR3 length: 13 amino acids. The ends were cut back, 0 bases at V and 2 bases at J, with 6 bases in the middle. Germline CDR1 SGDLS, CDR2 YYNGEE.